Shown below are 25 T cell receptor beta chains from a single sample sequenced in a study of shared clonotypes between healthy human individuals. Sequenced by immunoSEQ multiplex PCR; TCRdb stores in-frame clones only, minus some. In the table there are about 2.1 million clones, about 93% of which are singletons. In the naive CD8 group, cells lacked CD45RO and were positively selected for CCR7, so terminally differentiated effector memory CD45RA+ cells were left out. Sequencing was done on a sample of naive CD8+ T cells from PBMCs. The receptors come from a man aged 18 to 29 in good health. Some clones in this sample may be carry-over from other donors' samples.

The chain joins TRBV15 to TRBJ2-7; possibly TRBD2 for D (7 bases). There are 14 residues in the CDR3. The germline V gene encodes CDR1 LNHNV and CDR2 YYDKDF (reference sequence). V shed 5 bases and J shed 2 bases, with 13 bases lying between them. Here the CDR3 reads CATSWGGRAYEQYF. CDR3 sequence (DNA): TGTGCCACCAGCTGGGGGGGGCGCGCCTACGAGCAGTACTTC.

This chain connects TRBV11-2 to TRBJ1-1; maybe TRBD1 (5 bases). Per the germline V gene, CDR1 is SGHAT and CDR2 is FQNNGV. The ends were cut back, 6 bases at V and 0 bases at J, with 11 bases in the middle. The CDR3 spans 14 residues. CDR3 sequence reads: CASSGRGLNTEAFF. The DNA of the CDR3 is TGTGCCAGCAGTGGGAGGGGCCTGAACACTGAAGCTTTCTTT.

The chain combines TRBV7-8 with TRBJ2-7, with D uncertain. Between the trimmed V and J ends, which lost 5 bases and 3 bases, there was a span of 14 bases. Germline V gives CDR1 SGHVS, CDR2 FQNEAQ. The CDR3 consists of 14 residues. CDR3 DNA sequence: TGTGCCAGCAGCCGATCCGTCAAACTCTACGAGCAGTACTTC. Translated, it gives CASSRSVKLYEQYF.

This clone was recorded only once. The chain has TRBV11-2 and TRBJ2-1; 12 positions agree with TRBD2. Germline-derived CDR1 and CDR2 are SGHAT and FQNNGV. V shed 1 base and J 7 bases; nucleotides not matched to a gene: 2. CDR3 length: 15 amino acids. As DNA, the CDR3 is TGTGCCAGCAGCTTAGTTACTAGCGGGAGGAATGAGCAGTTCTTC. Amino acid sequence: CASSLVTSGRNEQFF.

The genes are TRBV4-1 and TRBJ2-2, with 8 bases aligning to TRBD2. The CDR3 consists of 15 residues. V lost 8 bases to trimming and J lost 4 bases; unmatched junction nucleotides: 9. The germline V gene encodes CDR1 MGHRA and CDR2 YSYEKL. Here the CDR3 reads CASWTGTRGTGELFF. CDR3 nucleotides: TGCGCCAGCTGGACCGGGACTAGAGGCACCGGGGAGCTGTTTTTT.

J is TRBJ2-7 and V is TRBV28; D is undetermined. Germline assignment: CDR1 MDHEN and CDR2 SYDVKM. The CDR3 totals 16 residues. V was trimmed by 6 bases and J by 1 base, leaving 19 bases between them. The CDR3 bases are TGTGCCAGCAGCCCAAGAATCTCCCGGCAGTCCTACGAGCAGTACTTC. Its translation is CASSPRISRQSYEQYF.

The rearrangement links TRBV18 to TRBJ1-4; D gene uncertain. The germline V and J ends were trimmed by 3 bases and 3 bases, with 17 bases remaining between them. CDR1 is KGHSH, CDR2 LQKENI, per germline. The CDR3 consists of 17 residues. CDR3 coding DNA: TGTGCCAGCTCACCGTCTTTCTTAGAGCTTCCTAATGAAAAACTGTTTTTT. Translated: CASSPSFLELPNEKLFF.

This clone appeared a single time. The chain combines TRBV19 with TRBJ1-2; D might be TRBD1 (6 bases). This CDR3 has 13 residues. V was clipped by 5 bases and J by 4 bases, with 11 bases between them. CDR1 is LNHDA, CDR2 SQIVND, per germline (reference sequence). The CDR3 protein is CASSPWTAYGYTF. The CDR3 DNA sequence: TGTGCCAGTAGTCCTTGGACAGCCTATGGCTACACCTTC.

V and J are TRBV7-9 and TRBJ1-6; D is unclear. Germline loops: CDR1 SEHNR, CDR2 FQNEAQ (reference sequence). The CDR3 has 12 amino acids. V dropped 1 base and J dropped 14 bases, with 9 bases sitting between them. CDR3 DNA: TGTGCCAGCAGCTTAGAGCCTTTTGCCCTCCACTTT. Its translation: CASSLEPFALHF. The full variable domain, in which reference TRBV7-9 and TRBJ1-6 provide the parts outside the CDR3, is DTGVSQNPRHKITKRGQNVTFRCDPISEHNRLYWYRQTLGQGPEFLTYFQNEAQLEKSRLLSDRFSAERPKGSFSTLEIQRTEQGDSAMYLCASSLEPFALHFGNGTRLTVT.

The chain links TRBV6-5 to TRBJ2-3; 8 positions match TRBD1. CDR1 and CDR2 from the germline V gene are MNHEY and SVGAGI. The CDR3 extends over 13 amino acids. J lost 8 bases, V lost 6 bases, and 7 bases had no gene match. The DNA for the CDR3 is TGTGCCAGCAGAGGCAGGGGGCTTGGTACGCAGTATTTT. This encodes CASRGRGLGTQYF.

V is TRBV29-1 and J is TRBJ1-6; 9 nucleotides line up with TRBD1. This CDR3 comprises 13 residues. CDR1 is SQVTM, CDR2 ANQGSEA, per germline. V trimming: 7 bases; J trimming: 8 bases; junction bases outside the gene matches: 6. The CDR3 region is CSAKQGAYSPLHF. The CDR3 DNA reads TGCAGCGCCAAACAGGGGGCGTATTCACCCCTCCACTTT.

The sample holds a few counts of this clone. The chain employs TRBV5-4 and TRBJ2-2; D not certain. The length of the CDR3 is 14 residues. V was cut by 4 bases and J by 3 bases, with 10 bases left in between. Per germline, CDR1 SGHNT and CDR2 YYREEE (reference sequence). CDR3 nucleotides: TGTGCCAGCAGCCCCCCCTGGGACACCGGGGAGCTGTTTTTT. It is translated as CASSPPWDTGELFF.

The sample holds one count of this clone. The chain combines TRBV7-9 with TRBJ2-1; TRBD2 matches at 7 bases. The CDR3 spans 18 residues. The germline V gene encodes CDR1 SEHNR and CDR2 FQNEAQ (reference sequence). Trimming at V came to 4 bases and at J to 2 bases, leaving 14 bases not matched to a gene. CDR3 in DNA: TGTGCCAGCAGCTCACCAAAGGGTCTAGCGGAAGCCTACAATGAGCAGTTCTTC. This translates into CASSSPKGLAEAYNEQFF.

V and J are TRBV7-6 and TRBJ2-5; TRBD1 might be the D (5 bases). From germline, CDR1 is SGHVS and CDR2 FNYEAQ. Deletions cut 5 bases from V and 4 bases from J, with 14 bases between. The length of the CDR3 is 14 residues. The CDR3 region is CASSPDRVGETQYF. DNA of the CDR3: TGTGCCAGCAGCCCCGACAGAGTCGGAGAGACCCAGTACTTC. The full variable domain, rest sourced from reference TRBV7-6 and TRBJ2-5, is GAGVSQSPRYKVTKRGQDVALRCDPISGHVSLYWYRQALGQGPEFLTYFNYEAQQDKSGLPNDRFSAERPEGSISTLTIQRTEQRDSAMYRCASSPDRVGETQYFGPGTRLLVL.

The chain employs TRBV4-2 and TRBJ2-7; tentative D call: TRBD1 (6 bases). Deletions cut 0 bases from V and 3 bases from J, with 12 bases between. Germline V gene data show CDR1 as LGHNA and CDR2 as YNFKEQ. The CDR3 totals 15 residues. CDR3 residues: CASSQEWARGYEQYF. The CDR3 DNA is TGTGCCAGCAGCCAAGAATGGGCCAGGGGCTACGAGCAGTACTTC.

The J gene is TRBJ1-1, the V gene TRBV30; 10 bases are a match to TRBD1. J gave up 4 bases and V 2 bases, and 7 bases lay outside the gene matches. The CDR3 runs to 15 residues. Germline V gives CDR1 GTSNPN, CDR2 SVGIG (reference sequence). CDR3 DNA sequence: TGTGCCTGGAGTAGGGACAGGGGAGAAGGCACTGAAGCTTTCTTT. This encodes CAWSRDRGEGTEAFF.

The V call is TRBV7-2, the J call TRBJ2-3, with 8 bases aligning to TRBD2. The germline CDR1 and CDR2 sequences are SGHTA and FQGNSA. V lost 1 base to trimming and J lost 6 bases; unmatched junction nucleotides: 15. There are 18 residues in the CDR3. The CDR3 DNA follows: TGTGCCAGCAGCTTAGATGGGACTAGGAGTTTTTTCTCTGATACGCAGTATTTT. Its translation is CASSLDGTRSFFSDTQYF.

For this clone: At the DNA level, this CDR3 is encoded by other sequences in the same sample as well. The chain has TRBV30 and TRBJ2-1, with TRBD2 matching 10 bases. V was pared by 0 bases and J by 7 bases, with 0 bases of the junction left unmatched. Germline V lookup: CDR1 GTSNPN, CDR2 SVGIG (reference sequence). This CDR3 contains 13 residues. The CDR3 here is CAWSVLAGNEQFF. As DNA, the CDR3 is TGTGCCTGGAGTGTACTAGCGGGAAATGAGCAGTTCTTC.

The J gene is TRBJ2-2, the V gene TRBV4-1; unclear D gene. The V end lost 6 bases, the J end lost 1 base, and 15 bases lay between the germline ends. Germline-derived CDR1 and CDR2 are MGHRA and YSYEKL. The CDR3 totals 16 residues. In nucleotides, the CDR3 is TGCGCCAGCAGTTTCCGACAAGCGCTGAACACCGGGGAGCTGTTTTTT. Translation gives CASSFRQALNTGELFF.

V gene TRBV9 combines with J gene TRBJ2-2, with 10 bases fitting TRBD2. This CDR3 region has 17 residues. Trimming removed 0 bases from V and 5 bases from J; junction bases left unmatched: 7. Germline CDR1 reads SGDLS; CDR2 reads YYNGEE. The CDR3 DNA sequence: TGTGCCAGCAGCGTAGGGAGCGGGAGGGCTCGAACCGGGGAGCTGTTTTTT. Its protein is CASSVGSGRARTGELFF. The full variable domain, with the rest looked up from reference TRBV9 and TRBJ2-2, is DSGVTQTPKHLITATGQRVTLRCSPRSGDLSVYWYQQSLDQGLQFLIQYYNGEERAKGNILERFSAQQFPDLHSELNLSSLELGDSALYFCASSVGSGRARTGELFFGEGSRLTVL.

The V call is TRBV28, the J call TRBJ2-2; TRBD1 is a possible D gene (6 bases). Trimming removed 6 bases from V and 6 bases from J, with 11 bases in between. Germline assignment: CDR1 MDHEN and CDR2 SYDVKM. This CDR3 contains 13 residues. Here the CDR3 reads CASRTQGPGELFF. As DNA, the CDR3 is TGTGCCAGCAGAACACAGGGTCCCGGGGAGCTGTTTTTT.

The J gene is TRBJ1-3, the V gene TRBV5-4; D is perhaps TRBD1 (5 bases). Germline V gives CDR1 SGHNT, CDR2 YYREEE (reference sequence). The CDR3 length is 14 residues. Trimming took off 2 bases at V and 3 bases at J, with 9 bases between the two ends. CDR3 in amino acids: CASSFWGNGNTIYF. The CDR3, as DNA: TGTGCCAGCAGCTTCTGGGGGAATGGAAACACCATATATTTT.

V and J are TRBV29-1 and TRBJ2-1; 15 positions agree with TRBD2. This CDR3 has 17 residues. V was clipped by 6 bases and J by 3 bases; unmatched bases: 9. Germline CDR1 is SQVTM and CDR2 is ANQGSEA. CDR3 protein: CSVPGLAGGRRYNEQFF. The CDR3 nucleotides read TGCAGCGTCCCAGGACTAGCGGGAGGGAGACGCTACAATGAGCAGTTCTTC.

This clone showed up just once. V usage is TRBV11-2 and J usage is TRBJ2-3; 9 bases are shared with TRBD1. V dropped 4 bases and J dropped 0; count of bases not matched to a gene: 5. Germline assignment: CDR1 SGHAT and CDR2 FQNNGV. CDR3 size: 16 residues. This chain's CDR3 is CASSSRTGASTDTQYF. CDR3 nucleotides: TGTGCCAGCAGCTCAAGGACAGGGGCGAGCACAGATACGCAGTATTTT. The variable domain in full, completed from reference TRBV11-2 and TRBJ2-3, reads EAGVAQSPRYKIIEKRQSVAFWCNPISGHATLYWYQQILGQGPKLLIQFQNNGVVDDSQLPKDRFSAERLKGVDSTLKIQPAKLEDSAVYLCASSSRTGASTDTQYFGPGTRLTVL.

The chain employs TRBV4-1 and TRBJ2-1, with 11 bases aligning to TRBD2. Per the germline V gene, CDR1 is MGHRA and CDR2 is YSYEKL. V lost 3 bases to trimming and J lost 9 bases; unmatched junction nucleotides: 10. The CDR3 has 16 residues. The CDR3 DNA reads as TGCGCCAGCAGCCAGCCCACTAGCGGGAGTCATCCTGAGCAGTTCTTC. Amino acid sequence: CASSQPTSGSHPEQFF.